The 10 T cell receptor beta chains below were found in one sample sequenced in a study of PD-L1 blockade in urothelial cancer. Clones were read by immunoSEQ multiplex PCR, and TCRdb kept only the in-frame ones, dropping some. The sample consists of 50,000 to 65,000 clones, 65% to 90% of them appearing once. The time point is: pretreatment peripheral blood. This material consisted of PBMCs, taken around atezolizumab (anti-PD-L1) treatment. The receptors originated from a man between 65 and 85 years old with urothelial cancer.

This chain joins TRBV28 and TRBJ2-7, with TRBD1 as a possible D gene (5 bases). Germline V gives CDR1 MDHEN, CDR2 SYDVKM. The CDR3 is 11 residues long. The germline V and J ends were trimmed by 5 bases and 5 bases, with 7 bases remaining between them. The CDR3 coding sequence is TGTGCCAGCAGTGGGGCCCACGAGCAGTACTTC. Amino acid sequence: CASSGAHEQYF.

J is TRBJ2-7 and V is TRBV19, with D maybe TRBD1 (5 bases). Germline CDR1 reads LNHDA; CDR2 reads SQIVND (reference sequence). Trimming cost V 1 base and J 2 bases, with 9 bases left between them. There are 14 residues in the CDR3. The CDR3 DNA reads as TGTGCCAGTAGTATAGGAGGACAAGCCTACGAGCAGTACTTC. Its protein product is CASSIGGQAYEQYF. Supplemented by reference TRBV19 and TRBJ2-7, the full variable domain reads DGGITQSPKYLFRKEGQNVTLSCEQNLNHDAMYWYRQDPGQGLRLIYYSQIVNDFQKGDIAEGYSVSREKKESFPLTVTSAQKNPTAFYLCASSIGGQAYEQYFGPGTRLTVT.

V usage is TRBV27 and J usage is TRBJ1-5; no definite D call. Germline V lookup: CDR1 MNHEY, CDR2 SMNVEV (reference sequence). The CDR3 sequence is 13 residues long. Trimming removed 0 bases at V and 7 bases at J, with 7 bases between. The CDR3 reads CASSLSGEQPQHF. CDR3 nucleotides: TGTGCCAGCAGTTTATCGGGCGAACAGCCCCAGCATTTT.

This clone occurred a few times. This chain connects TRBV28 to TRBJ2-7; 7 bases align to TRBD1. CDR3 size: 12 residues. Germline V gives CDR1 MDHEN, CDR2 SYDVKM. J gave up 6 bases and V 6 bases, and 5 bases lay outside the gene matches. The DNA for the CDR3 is TGTGCCAGCAGACAGGGGTTCGCCGAGCAGTACTTC. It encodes CASRQGFAEQYF.

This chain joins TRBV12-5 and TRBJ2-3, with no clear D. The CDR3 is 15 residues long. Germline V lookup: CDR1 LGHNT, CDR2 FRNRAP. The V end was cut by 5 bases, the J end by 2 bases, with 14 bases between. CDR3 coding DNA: TGTGCTAGTGGTCCAGGTCGCAGGCTCACAGATACGCAGTATTTT. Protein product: CASGPGRRLTDTQYF.

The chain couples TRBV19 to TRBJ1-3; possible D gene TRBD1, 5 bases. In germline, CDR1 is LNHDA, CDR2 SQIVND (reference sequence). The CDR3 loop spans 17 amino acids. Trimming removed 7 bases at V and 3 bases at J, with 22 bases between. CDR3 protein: CASIPPGGNFGGNTIYF. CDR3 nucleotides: TGTGCCAGTATTCCGCCTGGGGGGAATTTCGGTGGAAACACCATATATTTT.

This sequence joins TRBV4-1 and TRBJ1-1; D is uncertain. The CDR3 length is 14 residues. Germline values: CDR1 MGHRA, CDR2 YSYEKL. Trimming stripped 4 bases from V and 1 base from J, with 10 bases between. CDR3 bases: TGCGCCAGCAGCCTTGAGGGATCGAACACTGAAGCTTTCTTT. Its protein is CASSLEGSNTEAFF.

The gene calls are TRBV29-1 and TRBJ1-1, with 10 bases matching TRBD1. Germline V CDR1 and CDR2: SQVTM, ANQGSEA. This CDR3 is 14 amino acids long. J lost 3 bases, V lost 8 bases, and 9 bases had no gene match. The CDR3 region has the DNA TGCAGCATGCGAACCGGGACAGGGGACACTGAAGCTTTCTTT. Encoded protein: CSMRTGTGDTEAFF.

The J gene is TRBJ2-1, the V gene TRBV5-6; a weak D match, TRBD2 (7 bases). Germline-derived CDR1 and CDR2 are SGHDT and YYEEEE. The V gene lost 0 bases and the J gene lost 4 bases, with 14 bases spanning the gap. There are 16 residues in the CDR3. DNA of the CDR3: TGTGCCAGCAGCTTGGCCGGGGGGCCCTCTTACAATGAGCAGTTCTTC. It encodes CASSLAGGPSYNEQFF.

CDR3 loop: CASSLEFGQGAGKLFF. CDR3 nucleotide sequence: TGCGCCAGCAGCTTGGAGTTCGGACAGGGGGCCGGAAAACTGTTTTTT. V is TRBV5-1 and J is TRBJ1-4; the match to TRBD1 covers 11 bases. Trimming removed 0 bases from V and 10 bases from J; junction bases left unmatched: 8. CDR1 is SGHRS, CDR2 YFSETQ, per germline. The CDR3 length is 16 residues.